Sequencing of this T cell receptor (beta chain) was carried out in a study of cytomegalovirus exposure and HLA in healthy donors. Use of 60 Vbeta and 13 Jbeta primers characterized the PCR. The assay was immunoSEQ multiplex PCR, and TCRdb's table has in-frame clones only and misses some. The sample has around 200,000 clones; about 80% are singletons. The clonotype comes from a man in his forties or fifties in good health and CMV-seropositive. Sequencing input: PBMCs.

The CDR3 DNA reads TGTGCCAGCAGCAACTACGCAACTAATGAAAAACTGTTTTTT. As protein: CASSNYATNEKLFF. V and J are TRBV6-5 and TRBJ1-4; unclear D gene. The V end lost 6 bases, the J end lost 0 bases, and 8 bases lay between the germline ends. CDR1 is MNHEY and CDR2 is SVGAGI in the germline V gene. The CDR3 spans 14 residues.